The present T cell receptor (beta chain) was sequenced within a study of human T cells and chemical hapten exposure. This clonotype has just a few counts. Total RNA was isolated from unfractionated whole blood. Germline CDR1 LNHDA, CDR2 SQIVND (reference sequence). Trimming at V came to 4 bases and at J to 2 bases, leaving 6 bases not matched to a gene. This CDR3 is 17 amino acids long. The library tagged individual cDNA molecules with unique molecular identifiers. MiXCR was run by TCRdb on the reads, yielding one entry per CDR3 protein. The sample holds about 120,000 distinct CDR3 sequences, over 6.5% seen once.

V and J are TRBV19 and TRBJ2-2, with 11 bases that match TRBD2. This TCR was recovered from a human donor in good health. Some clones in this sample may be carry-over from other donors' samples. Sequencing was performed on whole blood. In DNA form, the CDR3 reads TGTGCCAGTAGTAGAGGACTAGCGGGCGCAAACACCGGGGAGCTGTTTTTT. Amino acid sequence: CASSRGLAGANTGELFF.